This T cell receptor beta chain originates from a study of blood T cells in healthy people across ages. Overall study: About one barcoded beta molecule per two T cells was captured by template switching. Overall study findings and caveats: There were more naive CD4+ cells and higher diversity in long-lived donors than in aged donors.

Each sample yielded at least 6.5 million isolated PBMCs. The CDR3 loop spans 17 amino acids. V lost 5 bases and J lost 0; bases outside the gene matches: 10. CDR1 is MDHEN, CDR2 SYDVKM, per germline. This clonotype has more than one count but fewer than ten. The antigen is not known. With a J-beta primer mix and a sample-barcoded 5' primer, a second PCR ran about 7 to 12 cycles. Each TCR beta cDNA got a 12-nucleotide random molecular identifier. Each CDR3 protein gets one entry after TCRdb re-called the 5' RACE reads with MiXCR. The sample has fewer than 2,000,000 distinct CDR3 sequences, 30% to 35% seen once.

The V and J genes are TRBV28 and TRBJ2-7, with TRBD2 matching over 10 bases. Sequences were obtained from blood. The sequence derives from a woman under 40 in good health. In nucleotides, the CDR3 is TGTGCCAGCAGTCCCTTAGCGGGAGGAAGTTACTCCTACGAGCAGTACTTC. Amino acids: CASSPLAGGSYSYEQYF.